This T cell receptor (beta chain) was sequenced during a study of T cells after yellow fever vaccination. Study findings and constraints: In post-booster samples, most primary-vaccination clones reappeared (approximately 95% CD4, about 90% CD8). High-abundance clonotypes from the bulk population could contaminate FACS-sorted repertoires. On re-exposure, the response was weaker but peaked faster, at day 5 versus 15.

As concerns this clonotype: What it binds is unknown.

A universal primer site and UMIs were added as TCR cDNA was made by 5'RACE template switching. One entry per CDR3 protein results from TCRdb running MiXCR on the 5' RACE reads. This table has around 360,000 distinct CDR3 sequences, more than 9% appearing once. Losses at the gene ends were 1 base for V and 4 bases for J; bases not matched to a gene: 7. Germline V gene lookup returns CDR1 SEHNR and CDR2 FQNEAQ (reference sequence). This CDR3 contains 16 residues. The chain recombines TRBV7-9 with TRBJ1-1; 9 bases map to TRBD1. The TCR was taken from a man younger than 35 who received the YFV17D yellow fever vaccine. Sample: PBMCs, taken on the day of the first yellow fever vaccination. CDR3 loop: CASSLDLGQGITEAFF. CDR3 bases: TGTGCCAGCAGCTTAGATCTGGGACAGGGCATCACTGAAGCTTTCTTT.